This T cell receptor (beta chain) appears in the sequencing data of a study of T cells expressing NK-cell markers. Whole-study context: Cells sorted as CD3+CD56+NKG2C+, CD3+CD56+NKG2C- and CD3+CD56-NKG2C+ T cells supplied the TCR beta repertoires. The authors sequenced eight donors, of whom seven were HCMV-seropositive and one was seronegative. Findings of the study overall: What remained unclear was the HCMV specificity of expanded NKG2C+ T cell clones.

TCRdb reanalyzed the 5' RACE reads, giving one entry per CDR3 protein sequence and no DNA. The ten most abundant clones cover approximately 4% of a sample with 450,000 to 600,000 distinct CDR3 sequences. With regard to this clonotype: Its target is unknown.

CDR3 length: 16 residues. The sequencing input was blood T cells: a sorted CD56 or NKG2C T cell subset, CD4+ or CD8+ T cells, or bulk PBMC T cells (not recorded which). This chain joins TRBV12-3 or TRBV12-4 and TRBJ2-3; the D call from TCRdb, TRBD2, cannot be confirmed without DNA. The source of this sequence is a man between 18 and 29 years old in good health. This CDR3 reads CASSTGTSGMGDTQYF.